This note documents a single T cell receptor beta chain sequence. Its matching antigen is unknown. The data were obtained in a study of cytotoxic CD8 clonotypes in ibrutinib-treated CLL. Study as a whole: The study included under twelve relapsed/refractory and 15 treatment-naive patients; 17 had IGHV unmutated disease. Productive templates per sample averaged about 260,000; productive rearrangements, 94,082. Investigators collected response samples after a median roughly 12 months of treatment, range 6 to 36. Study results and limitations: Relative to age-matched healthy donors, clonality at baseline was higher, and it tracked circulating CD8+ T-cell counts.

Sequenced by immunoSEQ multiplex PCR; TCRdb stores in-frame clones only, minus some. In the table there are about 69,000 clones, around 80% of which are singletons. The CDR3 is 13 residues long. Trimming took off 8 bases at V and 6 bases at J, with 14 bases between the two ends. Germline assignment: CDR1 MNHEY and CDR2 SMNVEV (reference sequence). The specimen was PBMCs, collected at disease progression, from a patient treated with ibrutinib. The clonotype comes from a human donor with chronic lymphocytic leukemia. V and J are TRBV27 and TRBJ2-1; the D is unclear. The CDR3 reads CASRVPAVNEQFF. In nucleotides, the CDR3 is TGTGCCAGCCGCGTTCCCGCGGTCAATGAGCAGTTCTTC.